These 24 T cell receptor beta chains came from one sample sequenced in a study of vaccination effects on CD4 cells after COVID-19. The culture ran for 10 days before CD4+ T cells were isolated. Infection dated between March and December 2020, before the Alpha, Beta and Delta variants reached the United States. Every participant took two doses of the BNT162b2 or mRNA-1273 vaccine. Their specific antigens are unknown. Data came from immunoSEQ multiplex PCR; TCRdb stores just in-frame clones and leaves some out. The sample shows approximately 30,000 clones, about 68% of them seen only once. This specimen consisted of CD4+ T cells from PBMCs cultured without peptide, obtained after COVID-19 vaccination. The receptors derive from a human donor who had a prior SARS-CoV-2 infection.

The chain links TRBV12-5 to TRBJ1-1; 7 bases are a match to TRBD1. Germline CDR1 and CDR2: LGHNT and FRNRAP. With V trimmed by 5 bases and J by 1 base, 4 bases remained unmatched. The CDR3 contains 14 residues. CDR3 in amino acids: CASGPGTANTEAFF. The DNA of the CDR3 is TGTGCTAGTGGTCCCGGGACAGCGAACACTGAAGCTTTCTTT.

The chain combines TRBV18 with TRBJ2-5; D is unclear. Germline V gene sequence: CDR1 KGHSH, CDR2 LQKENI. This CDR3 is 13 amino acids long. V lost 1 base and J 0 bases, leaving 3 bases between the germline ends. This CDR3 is CASSPLYQETQYF. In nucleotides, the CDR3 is TGTGCCAGCTCACCACTTTACCAAGAGACCCAGTACTTC.

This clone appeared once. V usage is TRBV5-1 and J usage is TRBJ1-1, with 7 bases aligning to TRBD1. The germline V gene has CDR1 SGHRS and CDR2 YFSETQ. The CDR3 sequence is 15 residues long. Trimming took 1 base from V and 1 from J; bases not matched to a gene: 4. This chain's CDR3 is CASSLLGDRNTEAFF. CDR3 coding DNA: TGCGCCAGCAGCTTGTTGGGGGACAGGAACACTGAAGCTTTCTTT. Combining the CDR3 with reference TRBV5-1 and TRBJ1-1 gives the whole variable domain KAGVTQTPRYLIKTRGQQVTLSCSPISGHRSVSWYQQTPGQGLQFLFEYFSETQRNKGNFPGRFSGRQFSNSRSEMNVSTLELGDSALYLCASSLLGDRNTEAFFGQGTRLTVV.

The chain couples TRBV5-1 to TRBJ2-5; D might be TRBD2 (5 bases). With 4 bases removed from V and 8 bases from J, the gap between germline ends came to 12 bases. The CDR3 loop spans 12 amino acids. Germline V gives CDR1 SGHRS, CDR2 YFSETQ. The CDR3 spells CASSLDYGTQYF. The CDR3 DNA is TGCGCCAGCAGCCTCGACTATGGAACCCAGTACTTC.

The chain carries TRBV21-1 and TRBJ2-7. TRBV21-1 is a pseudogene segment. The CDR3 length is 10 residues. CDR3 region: CASSKDRGYF. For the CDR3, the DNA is TGTGCCAGCAGCAAAGATCGTGGGTACTTC.

CDR3 residues: CASSPSGALYIQYF. DNA for the CDR3: TGTGCCAGCAGCCCGTCAGGGGCGCTTTACATTCAGTACTTC. This sequence joins TRBV5-5 and TRBJ2-4, with a weak D call TRBD1 (6 bases). V lost 4 bases to trimming and J lost 8 bases, with 16 bases between them. CDR3 size: 14 residues. Germline V gives CDR1 SGHKS, CDR2 YYEKEE (reference sequence). Complete variable domain (other parts from reference TRBV5-5 and TRBJ2-4): DAGVTQSPTHLIKTRGQQVTLRCSPISGHKSVSWYQQVLGQGPQFIFQYYEKEERGRGNFPDRFSARQFPNYSSELNVNALLLGDSALYLCASSPSGALYIQYFGAGTRLSVL.

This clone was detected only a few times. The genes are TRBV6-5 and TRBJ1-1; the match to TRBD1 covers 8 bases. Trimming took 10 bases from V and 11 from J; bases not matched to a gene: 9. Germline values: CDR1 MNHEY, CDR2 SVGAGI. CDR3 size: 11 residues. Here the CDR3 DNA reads TGTGCCATCAGAGTGGACAGGGTTGCTTTCTTT. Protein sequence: CAIRVDRVAFF.

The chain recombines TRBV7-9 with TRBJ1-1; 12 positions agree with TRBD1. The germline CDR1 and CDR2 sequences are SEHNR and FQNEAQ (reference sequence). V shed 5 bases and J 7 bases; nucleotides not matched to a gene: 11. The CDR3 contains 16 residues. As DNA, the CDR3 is TGTGCCAGCAGCCCGGCCGGGACAGGGGGCGTCGGTGAAGCTTTCTTT. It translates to CASSPAGTGGVGEAFF.

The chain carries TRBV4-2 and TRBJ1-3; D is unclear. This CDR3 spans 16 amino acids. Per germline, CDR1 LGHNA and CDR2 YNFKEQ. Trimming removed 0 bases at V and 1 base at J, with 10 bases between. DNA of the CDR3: TGTGCCAGCAGCCAAGAAGTGGACCTGTCTGGAAACACCATATATTTT. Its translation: CASSQEVDLSGNTIYF.

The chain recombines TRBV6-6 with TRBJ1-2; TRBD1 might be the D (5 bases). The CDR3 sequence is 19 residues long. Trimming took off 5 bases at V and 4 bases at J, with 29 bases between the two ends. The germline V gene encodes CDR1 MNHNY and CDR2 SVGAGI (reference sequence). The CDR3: CASSPTRDLILLGVYGYTF. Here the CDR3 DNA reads TGTGCCAGCAGTCCGACCCGGGACCTTATACTGTTGGGAGTCTATGGCTACACCTTC.

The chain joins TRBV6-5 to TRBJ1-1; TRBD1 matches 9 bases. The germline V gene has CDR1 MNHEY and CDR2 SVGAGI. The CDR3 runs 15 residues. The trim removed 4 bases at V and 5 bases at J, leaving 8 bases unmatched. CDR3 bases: TGTGCCAGCAGTTCCCCGGGACAGGGAGGGACTGAAGCTTTCTTT. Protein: CASSSPGQGGTEAFF.

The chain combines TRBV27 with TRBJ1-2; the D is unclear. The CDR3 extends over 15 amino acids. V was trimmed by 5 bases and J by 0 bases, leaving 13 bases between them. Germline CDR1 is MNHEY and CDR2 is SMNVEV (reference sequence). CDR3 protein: CASSVGRIANYGYTF. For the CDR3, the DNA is TGTGCCAGCAGTGTGGGGAGGATAGCTAACTATGGCTACACCTTC.

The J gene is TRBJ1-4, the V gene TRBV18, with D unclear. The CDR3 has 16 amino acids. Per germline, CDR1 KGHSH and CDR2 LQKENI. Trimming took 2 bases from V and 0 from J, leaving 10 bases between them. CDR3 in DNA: TGTGCCAGCTCACCAGCGGCAGCCACAACTAATGAAAAACTGTTTTTT. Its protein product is CASSPAAATTNEKLFF.

CDR3 loop: CASTAANYGYTF. CDR3 sequence (DNA): TGTGCCAGCACGGCAGCTAACTATGGCTACACCTTC. J is TRBJ1-2 and V is TRBV3-1 (or the pseudogene TRBV3-2); no clear D. The CDR3 has 12 residues. Germline V gene sequence: CDR1 LGHDT, CDR2 YNNKEL (reference sequence). V lost 7 bases and J lost 0, with 6 bases in between.

CDR3 bases: TGTGCCAGCAGCTTAATGATAGCCCGGAAAATCTCCTACAATGAGCAGTTCTTC. This translates into CASSLMIARKISYNEQFF. The chain carries TRBV7-2 and TRBJ2-1; D unresolved. Germline values: CDR1 SGHTA, CDR2 FQGNSA. CDR3 length: 18 residues. Trimming pared 2 bases from V and 0 bases from J, leaving 17 bases between.

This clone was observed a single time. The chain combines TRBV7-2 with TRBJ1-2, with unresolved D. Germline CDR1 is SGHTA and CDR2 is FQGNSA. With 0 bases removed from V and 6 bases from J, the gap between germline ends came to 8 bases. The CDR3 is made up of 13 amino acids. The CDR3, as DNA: TGTGCCAGCAGCTTAGCTAGACTAGATGGCTACACCTTC. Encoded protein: CASSLARLDGYTF.

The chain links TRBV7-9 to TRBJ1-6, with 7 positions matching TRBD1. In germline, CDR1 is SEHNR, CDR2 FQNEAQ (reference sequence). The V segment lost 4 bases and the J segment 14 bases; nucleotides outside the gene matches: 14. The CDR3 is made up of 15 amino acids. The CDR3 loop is CASSSEPGQTATLHF. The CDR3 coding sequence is TGTGCCAGCAGCTCCGAACCGGGACAGACGGCCACCCTCCACTTT.

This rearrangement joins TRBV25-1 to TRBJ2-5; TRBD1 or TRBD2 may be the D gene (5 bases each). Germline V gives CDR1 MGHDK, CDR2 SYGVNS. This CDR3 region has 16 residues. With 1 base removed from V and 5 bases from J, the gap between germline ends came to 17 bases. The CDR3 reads CASSELGRGVMETQYF. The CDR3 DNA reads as TGTGCCAGCAGTGAATTAGGTAGAGGGGTGATGGAGACCCAGTACTTC.

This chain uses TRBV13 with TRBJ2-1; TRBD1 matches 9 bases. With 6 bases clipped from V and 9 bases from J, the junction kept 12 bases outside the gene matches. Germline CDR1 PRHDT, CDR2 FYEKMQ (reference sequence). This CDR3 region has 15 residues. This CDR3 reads CASRYRGQGLAEQFF. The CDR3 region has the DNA TGTGCCAGCAGATACAGGGGGCAGGGGTTGGCTGAGCAGTTCTTC. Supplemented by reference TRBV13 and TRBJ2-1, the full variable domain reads AAGVIQSPRHLIKEKRETATLKCYPIPRHDTVYWYQQGPGQDPQFLISFYEKMQSDKGSIPDRFSAQQFSDYHSELNMSSLELGDSALYFCASRYRGQGLAEQFFGPGTRLTVL.

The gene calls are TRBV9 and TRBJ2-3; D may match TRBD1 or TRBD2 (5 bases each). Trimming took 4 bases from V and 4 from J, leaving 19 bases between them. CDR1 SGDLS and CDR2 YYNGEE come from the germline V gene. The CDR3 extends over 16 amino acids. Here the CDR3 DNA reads TGTGCCAGCAGCTCGAGGGGACGTAGCCTGGCAGATACGCAGTATTTT. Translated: CASSSRGRSLADTQYF.

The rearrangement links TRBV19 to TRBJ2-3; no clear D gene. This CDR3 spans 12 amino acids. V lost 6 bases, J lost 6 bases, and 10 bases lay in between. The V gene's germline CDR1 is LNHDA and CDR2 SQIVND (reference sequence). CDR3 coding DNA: TGTGCCAGTAGCTTACTTGGGGATACGCAGTATTTT. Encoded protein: CASSLLGDTQYF.

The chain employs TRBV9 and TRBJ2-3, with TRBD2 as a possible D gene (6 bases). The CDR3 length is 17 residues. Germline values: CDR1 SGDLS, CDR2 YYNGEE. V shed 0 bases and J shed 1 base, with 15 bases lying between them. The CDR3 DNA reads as TGTGCCAGCAGCGTAGCCCCGAGAGGGGAGGGCACAGATACGCAGTATTTT. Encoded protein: CASSVAPRGEGTDTQYF.

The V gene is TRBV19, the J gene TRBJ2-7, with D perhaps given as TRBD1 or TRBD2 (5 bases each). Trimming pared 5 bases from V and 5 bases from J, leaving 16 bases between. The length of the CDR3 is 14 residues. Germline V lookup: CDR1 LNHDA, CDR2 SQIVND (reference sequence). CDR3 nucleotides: TGTGCCAGTAGTGTCTGGGGGAGTTTGGACGAGCAGTACTTC. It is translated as CASSVWGSLDEQYF. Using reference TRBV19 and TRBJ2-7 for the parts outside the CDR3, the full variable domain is DGGITQSPKYLFRKEGQNVTLSCEQNLNHDAMYWYRQDPGQGLRLIYYSQIVNDFQKGDIAEGYSVSREKKESFPLTVTSAQKNPTAFYLCASSVWGSLDEQYFGPGTRLTVT.

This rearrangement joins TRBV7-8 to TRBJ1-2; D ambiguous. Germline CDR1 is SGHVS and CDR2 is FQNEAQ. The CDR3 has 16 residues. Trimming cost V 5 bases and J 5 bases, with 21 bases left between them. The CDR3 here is CASSPHHGDRLYGYTF. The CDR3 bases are TGTGCCAGCAGCCCCCATCACGGGGATCGCCTTTATGGCTACACCTTC.